A single sample is the source of the 20 T cell receptor beta chains below, sequenced in a study of response to subunit inactivated influenza vaccine. One entry per CDR3 protein, called by TCRdb with MiXCR from the RT-PCR reads. This sample has 560,000 or so distinct CDR3 sequences, with 6% to 9% found just once. The sample here was PBMCs from blood, taken less than 30 months after vaccination. The receptors come from a man between 45 and 75 years old who received an inactivated influenza vaccine.

This clonotype was seen many times. The V call is TRBV12-3 or TRBV12-4, the J call TRBJ2-1, with D uncertain. V was clipped by 6 bases and J by 9 bases, with 18 bases between them. The CDR3 is 14 residues long. The CDR3 here is CASRDTIKGGEQFF. The DNA for the CDR3 is TGTGCCAGCAGAGACACGATCAAGGGCGGTGAGCAGTTCTTC.

The genes are TRBV20-1 and TRBJ2-7; TRBD1 or TRBD2 may be the D gene (6 bases each). CDR3 length: 15 residues. V shed 1 base and J shed 4 bases, with 17 bases lying between them. Germline loops: CDR1 DFQATT, CDR2 SNEGSKA (reference sequence). The CDR3 coding sequence is TGCAGTGCTAGAGGGGGGGCACAAAGCGGTTACGAGCAGTACTTC. Amino acid sequence: CSARGGAQSGYEQYF.

This clonotype was detected a few times. The CDR3 DNA reads as TGTGCCAGCAGCCCAGATGGGGGACAGGGGCGCTACGAGCAGTACTTC. Protein product: CASSPDGGQGRYEQYF. This chain joins TRBV6-1 and TRBJ2-7; 10 bases agree with TRBD1. Looked up from germline, CDR1 is MNHNS and CDR2 is SASEGT. This CDR3 region has 16 residues. V lost 6 bases to trimming and J lost 3 bases; unmatched junction nucleotides: 11.

This clonotype was counted a few times. V usage is TRBV7-8 and J usage is TRBJ2-5; D possibly matches TRBD1 or TRBD2 (5 bases each). The ends were cut back, 4 bases at V and 4 bases at J, with 10 bases in the middle. CDR1 SGHVS and CDR2 FQNEAQ come from the germline V gene. This CDR3 comprises 13 residues. As DNA, the CDR3 is TGTGCCAGCAGCTGGGGGACCGTAGAGACCCAGTACTTC. Translation gives CASSWGTVETQYF. The full variable domain, rest sourced from reference TRBV7-8 and TRBJ2-5, is GAGVSQSPRYKVAKRGQDVALRCDPISGHVSLFWYQQALGQGPEFLTYFQNEAQLDKSGLPSDRFFAERPEGSVSTLKIQRTQQEDSAVYLCASSWGTVETQYFGPGTRLLVL.

This clonotype was seen repeatedly, ten times or more. The chain recombines TRBV5-1 with TRBJ1-6; 7 nucleotides match TRBD1. V trimming: 0 bases; J trimming: 5 bases; junction bases outside the gene matches: 14. The CDR3 is made up of 19 amino acids. The germline CDR1 and CDR2 sequences are SGHRS and YFSETQ. The chain's CDR3 is CASSLALLDRDRDNSPLHF. CDR3 nucleotides: TGCGCCAGCAGCTTGGCCTTACTTGACCGGGACAGAGATAATTCACCCCTCCACTTT. The complete variable domain, with remaining parts taken from reference TRBV5-1 and TRBJ1-6, reads KAGVTQTPRYLIKTRGQQVTLSCSPISGHRSVSWYQQTPGQGLQFLFEYFSETQRNKGNFPGRFSGRQFSNSRSEMNVSTLELGDSALYLCASSLALLDRDRDNSPLHFGNGTRLTVT.

V and J are TRBV11-1 and TRBJ2-3; maybe TRBD2 (5 bases). The CDR3 has 18 residues. The V end was cut by 5 bases, the J end by 0 bases, with 21 bases between. CDR1 SGHAT and CDR2 FQDESV come from the germline V gene (reference sequence). The chain's CDR3 is CASSPVRTRTSSTDTQYF. CDR3 in DNA: TGTGCCAGCAGCCCCGTCCGGACCCGGACTTCGAGCACAGATACGCAGTATTTT.

Worth noting for this clonotype: Since a much larger clone is just one base distant, this may be a read error. The V gene is TRBV12-3 or TRBV12-4, the J gene TRBJ1-4; possibly TRBD1 for D (5 bases). The CDR3 is 14 amino acids. Trimming removed 3 bases from V and 8 bases from J, with 13 bases in between. For the CDR3, the DNA is TGTGCCAGCAGTTTGGGGGACTCTTGGGAAAAACTGTTTTTT. It translates to CASSLGDSWEKLFF.

A few counts support this clonotype. V usage is TRBV7-2 and J usage is TRBJ1-4; TRBD1 agrees at 10 bases. The V gene's germline CDR1 is SGHTA and CDR2 FQGNSA. The CDR3 is 17 residues long. Trimming at V came to 1 base and at J to 7 bases, leaving 9 bases not matched to a gene. The CDR3 bases are TGTGCCAGCAGCTTAGTCGGACAGGGGGGAACGAGTGAAAAACTGTTTTTT. Residues: CASSLVGQGGTSEKLFF.

The sample holds many counts of this clonotype. V gene TRBV28 combines with J gene TRBJ2-7; no reliable D call. Per the germline V gene, CDR1 is MDHEN and CDR2 is SYDVKM. V gave up 6 bases and J gave up 2 bases, with 5 bases separating them. This CDR3 spans 11 amino acids. The DNA of the CDR3 is TGTGCCAGCAGCTCCGCCTACGAGCAGTACTTC. Encoded protein: CASSSAYEQYF.

A note on this clonotype: A read error may explain this, as a much larger clone is one base away. The chain is built from TRBV2 and TRBJ2-7; perhaps TRBD1 as D (5 bases). The CDR3 covers 17 residues. V was clipped by 4 bases and J by 2 bases, with 21 bases between them. The germline gives CDR1 SNHLY, CDR2 FYNNEI. In DNA, the CDR3 is TGTGCCAGCAGTGGTGGCATGTTCGAAACAGGACCCTACGAGCAGTACTTC. Translated, it gives CASSGGMFETGPYEQYF.

The sample holds many counts of this clonotype. V usage is TRBV3-1 and J usage is TRBJ1-2; perhaps TRBD1 as D (6 bases). There are 17 residues in the CDR3. CDR1 LGHDT and CDR2 YNNKEL come from the germline V gene (reference sequence). Trimming removed 1 base at V and 0 bases at J, with 15 bases between. The CDR3 region is CASSQVGLPGANYGYTF. CDR3 DNA: TGTGCCAGCAGCCAAGTCGGCCTCCCAGGGGCTAACTATGGCTACACCTTC. The variable domain in full, completed from reference TRBV3-1 and TRBJ1-2, reads DTAVSQTPKYLVTQMGNDKSIKCEQNLGHDTMYWYKQDSKKFLKIMFSYNNKELIINETVPNRFSPKSPDKAHLNLHINSLELGDSAVYFCASSQVGLPGANYGYTFGSGTRLTVV.

This clonotype was detected only a few times. The chain combines TRBV12-3 or TRBV12-4 with TRBJ2-2; D may be TRBD1 or TRBD2 (5 bases each). The ends were cut back, 7 bases at V and 6 bases at J, with 21 bases in the middle. The CDR3 consists of 16 residues. DNA of the CDR3: TGTGCCAGCATGTATTGGGGAATACGGGGCGCCGGGGAGCTGTTTTTT. Amino acid sequence: CASMYWGIRGAGELFF.

This clonotype was recorded a few times. The rearrangement links TRBV10-3 to TRBJ2-3; D may be TRBD2 (5 bases). V gave up 6 bases and J gave up 8 bases, with 9 bases separating them. CDR3 length: 11 residues. Looked up from germline, CDR1 is ENHRY and CDR2 is SYGVKD. The CDR3: CAIRISVTQYF. In DNA, the CDR3 is TGTGCCATCAGAATTAGCGTTACGCAGTATTTT.

CDR3 coding DNA: TGTGCCAGCACCAATGAAAACCCCCATACTCTCTATGGCTACACCTTC. Translating gives CASTNENPHTLYGYTF. The chain is built from TRBV6-1 and TRBJ1-2; D is ambiguous. V was cut by 7 bases and J by 4 bases, with 22 bases left in between. The germline gives CDR1 MNHNS, CDR2 SASEGT. This CDR3 has 16 amino acids.

At least ten counts were recorded for this clonotype. The V gene is TRBV28, the J gene TRBJ2-4; TRBD1 is a possible D gene (5 bases). The V end lost 4 bases, the J end lost 0 bases, and 13 bases lay between the germline ends. Germline values: CDR1 MDHEN, CDR2 SYDVKM. The length of the CDR3 is 16 residues. The CDR3 DNA reads TGTGCCAGCAGTTCCACAGGTTTCCTAGCCAAAAACATTCAGTACTTC. Translating gives CASSSTGFLAKNIQYF.

This clonotype showed up just a few times. The CDR3 nucleotides read TGTGCCAGCAGTGACTCTGATCCCGTTAGACAGGGGGTCTTTATAAGCAATCAGCCCCAGCATTTT. This codes for CASSDSDPVRQGVFISNQPQHF. This chain joins TRBV6-4 and TRBJ1-5; TRBD1 matches at 9 bases. The CDR3 has 22 amino acids. Germline V gene lookup returns CDR1 MRHNA and CDR2 SNTAGT. J lost 1 base, V lost 0 bases, and 19 bases had no gene match.

This clonotype was found a few times. The chain combines TRBV30 with TRBJ2-3; 7 bases fit TRBD1. The CDR3 totals 14 residues. After removal of 6 bases from V and 0 bases from J, the junction contained 6 bases not matched to a gene. In germline, CDR1 is GTSNPN, CDR2 SVGIG (reference sequence). CDR3 in DNA: TGTGCCTGCCTCAAGGGGGCTAGCACAGATACGCAGTATTTT. This codes for CACLKGASTDTQYF.

This clonotype showed up just a few times. The chain couples TRBV4-3 to TRBJ2-5; possibly TRBD2 for D (6 bases). V was trimmed by 0 bases and J by 4 bases, leaving 15 bases between them. This CDR3 comprises 16 residues. Per the germline V gene, CDR1 is LGHNA and CDR2 is YSLEER. CDR3 sequence reads: CASSQEWGVIGETQYF. As DNA, the CDR3 is TGCGCCAGCAGCCAAGAGTGGGGGGTAATTGGAGAGACCCAGTACTTC.

This clonotype came up many times. This chain links TRBV11-2 with TRBJ2-2; D is unclear. Trimming pared 1 base from V and 1 base from J, leaving 4 bases between. The CDR3 is 14 amino acids. Germline-derived CDR1 and CDR2 are SGHAT and FQNNGV. CDR3 in DNA: TGTGCCAGCAGCTTAGCCTGGAACACCGGGGAGCTGTTTTTT. Translating gives CASSLAWNTGELFF.

This chain uses TRBV7-2 with TRBJ1-1; D unresolved. V was cut by 2 bases and J by 1 base, with 11 bases left in between. The CDR3 is 15 residues long. Per germline, CDR1 SGHTA and CDR2 FQGNSA. The CDR3, as DNA: TGTGCCAGCAGCTTAAGGATGGCTTGGAACACTGAAGCTTTCTTT. Amino acid sequence: CASSLRMAWNTEAFF.